Shown below are 18 T cell receptor beta chains from a single sample sequenced in a study of shared clonotypes between healthy human individuals. Produced via immunoSEQ multiplex PCR; TCRdb's table is partial and in-frame only. The table lists about 480,000 clones, 79% of them singletons. Sequenced sample: PBMCs. The receptors originated from a woman aged 35 to 49 in good health. Some clones in this sample may be carry-over from other donors' samples.

J is TRBJ2-7 and V is TRBV5-1; the match to TRBD2 covers 7 bases. The CDR3 runs to 19 residues. V shed 1 base and J 2 bases; nucleotides not matched to a gene: 18. Germline CDR1 and CDR2: SGHRS and YFSETQ. The CDR3 DNA reads TGCGCCAGCAGCTTGAAGCCCCAGGGCGGTAGCGGGTACCCCTACGAGCAGTACTTC. Translated: CASSLKPQGGSGYPYEQYF.

The rearrangement uses TRBV27 and TRBJ1-1, with 7 bases matching TRBD1. This CDR3 region has 14 residues. The germline V gene encodes CDR1 MNHEY and CDR2 SMNVEV (reference sequence). Germline trimming cut 6 bases from V and 4 bases from J; bases unmatched to any gene: 8. CDR3 amino acids: CASRGTGAGTEAFF. The CDR3 DNA sequence: TGTGCCAGCAGGGGAACAGGGGCGGGCACTGAAGCTTTCTTT.

The chain uses TRBV19 and TRBJ1-5, with unresolved D. Deletions cut 5 bases from V and 2 bases from J, with 13 bases between. Germline V gene data show CDR1 as LNHDA and CDR2 as SQIVND (reference sequence). CDR3 length equals 15 residues. The CDR3 DNA is TGTGCCAGTAGTCATGCGGGGTCGGGCAATCAGCCCCAGCATTTT. It is translated as CASSHAGSGNQPQHF. Full variable domain (remainder filled in from reference TRBV19 and TRBJ1-5): DGGITQSPKYLFRKEGQNVTLSCEQNLNHDAMYWYRQDPGQGLRLIYYSQIVNDFQKGDIAEGYSVSREKKESFPLTVTSAQKNPTAFYLCASSHAGSGNQPQHFGDGTRLSIL.

The rearrangement links TRBV4-3 to TRBJ2-3, with 7 bases lining up with TRBD2. This CDR3 region has 17 residues. Unmatched junction bases numbered 8, after V lost 0 bases and J lost 2 bases. Germline CDR1 is LGHNA and CDR2 is YSLEER. The CDR3 sequence is CASSQDPGGSLTDTQYF. The DNA of the CDR3 is TGCGCCAGCAGCCAAGATCCGGGCGGGAGTCTCACAGATACGCAGTATTTT.

This clone was seen once. This CDR3 reads CASSRGQGVFQPQHF. CDR3 DNA sequence: TGTGCCAGCAGCAGAGGACAGGGGGTTTTTCAGCCCCAGCATTTT. The genes are TRBV21-1 and TRBJ1-5; no check of the table's D call, TRBD1, against the DNA was made. TRBV21-1 represents a pseudogene. This CDR3 region has 15 residues.

V is TRBV28 and J is TRBJ2-7; tentative D call: TRBD1 (6 bases). The V end lost 4 bases, the J end lost 3 bases, and 25 bases lay between the germline ends. The CDR3 has 18 residues. The germline V gene has CDR1 MDHEN and CDR2 SYDVKM. The CDR3 protein is CASSSIETNRVGYYEQYF. As DNA, the CDR3 is TGTGCCAGCAGTTCCATAGAAACAAACAGGGTAGGCTACTACGAGCAGTACTTC.

The rearrangement links TRBV11-2 to TRBJ2-7; 9 bases agree with TRBD1. CDR3 length: 16 residues. Germline values: CDR1 SGHAT, CDR2 FQNNGV. V lost 5 bases to trimming and J lost 0 bases; unmatched junction nucleotides: 8. The CDR3 is CASSHWGDRASYEQYF. For the CDR3, the DNA is TGTGCCAGCAGCCATTGGGGGGACAGGGCCTCCTACGAGCAGTACTTC. Complete variable domain (other parts from reference TRBV11-2 and TRBJ2-7): EAGVAQSPRYKIIEKRQSVAFWCNPISGHATLYWYQQILGQGPKLLIQFQNNGVVDDSQLPKDRFSAERLKGVDSTLKIQPAKLEDSAVYLCASSHWGDRASYEQYFGPGTRLTVT.

The chain has TRBV7-3 and TRBJ2-7, with 10 bases aligning to TRBD2. This CDR3 spans 15 amino acids. In germline, CDR1 is SGHTA, CDR2 FQGTGA. J was trimmed by 2 bases and V by 3 bases; bases with no gene match: 4. The CDR3 sequence is CASSLRLAGAYEQYF. DNA for the CDR3: TGTGCCAGCAGCTTGAGGCTAGCGGGAGCCTACGAGCAGTACTTC.

This clone appeared a single time. This sequence joins TRBV7-3 and TRBJ2-2; perhaps TRBD2 as D (6 bases). In germline, CDR1 is SGHTA, CDR2 FQGTGA. The ends were cut back, 2 bases at V and 5 bases at J, with 15 bases in the middle. There are 16 residues in the CDR3. The CDR3, as DNA: TGTGCCAGCAGCTTACCCTCCGCGCGGGGAACCGGGGAGCTGTTTTTT. Protein sequence: CASSLPSARGTGELFF.

The chain combines TRBV5-4 with TRBJ2-5; tentative D call: TRBD1 (6 bases). Germline V CDR1 and CDR2: SGHNT, YYREEE (reference sequence). This CDR3 spans 15 amino acids. Trimming stripped 5 bases from V and 5 bases from J, with 19 bases between. Written as DNA, the CDR3 is TGTGCCAGCAGGCCCAGACAGGCCCTTGGGGAGACCCAGTACTTC. Amino acid sequence: CASRPRQALGETQYF.

This rearrangement joins TRBV4-2 to TRBJ2-7; 12 bases align to TRBD2. V was pared by 2 bases and J by 3 bases, with 11 bases of the junction left unmatched. This CDR3 contains 18 residues. Germline V gene data show CDR1 as LGHNA and CDR2 as YNFKEQ. CDR3 DNA sequence: TGTGCCAGCAGCCAATTCGGGACTAGCGGGCCCAAGGACTACGAGCAGTACTTC. Amino acids: CASSQFGTSGPKDYEQYF.

The chain links TRBV11-3 to TRBJ2-2, with 8 bases lining up with TRBD2. V trimming: 5 bases; J trimming: 1 base; junction bases outside the gene matches: 6. Germline assignment: CDR1 SGHNT and CDR2 YENEEA. The CDR3 consists of 16 residues. The CDR3 protein is CASSPSGSKNTGELFF. As DNA, the CDR3 is TGTGCCAGCAGCCCGAGCGGGAGTAAGAACACCGGGGAGCTGTTTTTT.

This rearrangement joins TRBV4-1 to TRBJ2-1, with 9 bases matching TRBD2. The CDR3 totals 16 residues. Germline V gene lookup returns CDR1 MGHRA and CDR2 YSYEKL. The V segment lost 0 bases and the J segment 6 bases; nucleotides outside the gene matches: 6. The CDR3 nucleotides read TGCGCCAGCAGCCAAGACCTGGCGGGAGGGGGCAATGAGCAGTTCTTC. This sequence encodes CASSQDLAGGGNEQFF.

The chain recombines TRBV15 with TRBJ1-2, with TRBD1 as a possible D gene (5 bases). V was shortened by 0 bases and J by 6 bases, with 14 bases between the two germline ends. Germline-derived CDR1 and CDR2 are LNHNV and YYDKDF (reference sequence). This CDR3 region has 15 residues. CDR3 residues: CATSRDTGPGHGYTF. In DNA, the CDR3 is TGTGCCACCAGCAGAGATACGGGGCCAGGGCATGGCTACACCTTC.

The chain combines TRBV18 with TRBJ1-1, with D perhaps TRBD1 (5 bases). V was pared by 0 bases and J by 7 bases, with 6 bases between. The CDR3 has 12 amino acids. Germline V gives CDR1 KGHSH, CDR2 LQKENI. The CDR3 bases are TGTGCCAGCTCACCACCGGGGGTTGAAGCTTTCTTT. It is translated as CASSPPGVEAFF.

The V and J genes are TRBV7-6 and TRBJ2-3, with D possibly being TRBD1 (7 bases). Germline V gene lookup returns CDR1 SGHVS and CDR2 FNYEAQ. Trimming pared 3 bases from V and 2 bases from J, leaving 12 bases between. The CDR3 is made up of 15 amino acids. CDR3 sequence: CASSFGGTVTDTQYF. In nucleotides, the CDR3 is TGTGCCAGCAGCTTTGGGGGGACAGTCACAGATACGCAGTATTTT. Full variable domain (rest looked up from reference TRBV7-6 and TRBJ2-3): GAGVSQSPRYKVTKRGQDVALRCDPISGHVSLYWYRQALGQGPEFLTYFNYEAQQDKSGLPNDRFSAERPEGSISTLTIQRTEQRDSAMYRCASSFGGTVTDTQYFGPGTRLTVL.

This clone was recorded once. The chain combines TRBV6-1 with TRBJ1-4, with a weak D call TRBD1 (5 bases). The CDR3 consists of 15 residues. V shed 4 bases and J shed 5 bases, with 14 bases lying between them. The germline V gene encodes CDR1 MNHNS and CDR2 SASEGT. CDR3 in amino acids: CASSANGGLNEKLFF. In DNA form, the CDR3 reads TGTGCCAGCAGTGCCAACGGGGGTCTGAATGAAAAACTGTTTTTT.

This sequence joins TRBV18 and TRBJ2-1; weak D call: TRBD2 (6 bases). Trimming took 5 bases from V and 8 from J, leaving 13 bases between them. The CDR3 is 13 amino acids. The germline gives CDR1 KGHSH, CDR2 LQKENI. Here the CDR3 reads CASSTGLLDEQFF. The CDR3 DNA reads TGTGCCAGCTCAACGGGACTTCTCGATGAGCAGTTCTTC.